A single sample gave rise to the 15 T cell receptor beta chains below, sequenced in a study of tissue T cells after allogeneic stem cell transplantation. The repertoire was sequenced with immunoSEQ multiplex PCR; TCRdb's copy has only in-frame clones and lacks some. The data show about 6,700 clones, around 42% seen once. The time point was: mouse harvest day 7 after allogeneic transplant. Each mouse received 10^7 T-cell-depleted marrow cells plus 10^6 splenic CD5+ T cells by tail vein. What was sequenced was gut tissue. Source of these receptors: a female BALB/c mouse given C57BL/6 T cells with graft-versus-host disease after an allogeneic hematopoietic cell transplant.

This clone is labeled medium-sized. All gene names here are mouse names. The read is 1 residue too short to cover the CDR3 end, so that end is filled in from the germline J gene. The genes are TRBV13-3 and TRBJ2-3, with D tentatively TRBD1 or TRBD2 (5 bases each). This CDR3 contains 14 residues. V dropped 3 bases and J dropped 0 bases, with 8 bases sitting between them. Germline-derived CDR1 and CDR2 are NNHDY and SYVADS. The CDR3 reads CASSAGPSAETLYF. The covered CDR3 bases are TGTGCCAGCAGTGCGGGACCGAGTGCAGAAACGCTGTAT.

This clone was seen a handful of times. The gene names given are mouse names. The read comes to an end 1 residue before the CDR3 does, leaving the germline J gene to fill in the end. This chain uses TRBV13-2 with TRBJ1-2; the match to TRBD1 covers 10 bases. J lost 1 base, V lost 3 bases, and 3 bases had no gene match. This CDR3 is 15 amino acids long. Germline CDR1 NNHNN, CDR2 SYGAGS (reference sequence). The CDR3 reads CASGARDRGNSDYTF. Incomplete CDR3 DNA: TGTGCCAGCGGTGCAAGGGACAGGGGAAACTCCGACTACACC.

As to this clone: Germline and genes: mouse. The read stops 1 residue short of the end of the CDR3; the missing end is completed from the germline J gene. The chain combines TRBV26 with TRBJ1-5; 7 nucleotides align to TRBD1. The J segment lost 3 bases and the V segment lost 4 bases, leaving 6 bases of the junction unmatched. The CDR3 loop spans 15 amino acids. The germline V gene encodes CDR1 KGHPV and CDR2 FQNQEV (reference sequence). CDR3 loop: CASSRQGEGNQAPLF. The sequenced part of the CDR3 DNA is TGTGCCAGCAGTCGACAGGGAGAGGGCAACCAGGCTCCGCTT.

In the case of this clone: Here the gene names and germline are mouse. The read stops 1 residue short of the end of the CDR3; the missing end is completed from the germline J gene. This chain links TRBV26 with TRBJ2-7; 8 positions match TRBD2. Germline-derived CDR1 and CDR2 are KGHPV and FQNQEV (reference sequence). Trimming took 4 bases from V and 2 from J; bases not matched to a gene: 1. The CDR3 loop spans 13 amino acids. The part of the CDR3 DNA that was read is TGTGCCAGCAGTCAGACTGGGGCCTATGAACAGTAC. Translating it yields CASSQTGAYEQY. The entire CDR3 protein is CASSQTGAYEQYF. Supplemented by reference TRBV26 and TRBJ2-7, the full variable domain reads NSKVIQTPRYLVKGQGQKAKMRCIPEKGHPVVFWYQQNKNNEFKFLINFQNQEVLQQIDMTEKRFSAECPSNSPCSLEIQSSEAGDSALYLCASSQTGAYEQYFGPGTRLTVL.

On this clone: These gene names are mouse names. Read data end 1 residue before the CDR3 end; the end is taken from the germline J gene. The chain carries TRBV12-1 and TRBJ2-5; 12 bases align to TRBD2. J gave up 6 bases and V 2 bases, and 5 bases lay outside the gene matches. CDR3 length equals 15 residues. Germline lookup yields CDR1 SGHSN and CDR2 HYEKVE. CDR3 amino acids: CASSPDWGGADTQYF. CDR3 bases read: TGTGCCAGCTCTCCCGACTGGGGGGGCGCGGACACCCAGTAC.

This clone was counted only a few times. Here the gene names and germline are mouse. The read ends 1 residue before the CDR3 terminus; that terminus is restored from the germline J gene. This sequence joins TRBV26 and TRBJ2-3; no clear D. This CDR3 has 13 residues. Germline CDR1 is KGHPV and CDR2 is FQNQEV (reference sequence). Trimming removed 4 bases from V and 0 bases from J, with 5 bases in between. CDR3 in amino acids: CASSQTSAETLYF. The covered CDR3 bases are TGTGCCAGCAGTCAAACTAGTGCAGAAACGCTGTAT.

With regard to this clone: An end of the junction differs from the germline gene, which may be a read error. Gene and germline names: mouse. Other DNA sequences in the sample encode the same CDR3. This chain's CDR3 is CASSQGDRFSYNSPLYF. Partial CDR3 DNA: TGCGCCAGCAGCCAAGGGGACAGATTTTCCTATAATTCGCCCCTCTAC. The chain links TRBV5 to TRBJ1-6; TRBD1 aligns across 7 bases. From the germline J gene comes the end of the CDR3, since the read stops 1 residue before it. TRBJ1-6 has ORF status, its function being uncertain. This CDR3 spans 17 amino acids. CDR1 and CDR2 (germline): LGHNA, YNLKQL (reference sequence).

Points on this clone: Genes and germline are mouse. The read gets to within 1 residue of the CDR3 end, and the germline J gene fills in the rest. V gene TRBV12-2 combines with J gene TRBJ1-2; no definite D call. The germline gives CDR1 SGHLS, CDR2 HYDKME. The V and J ends lost 1 base and 0 bases respectively, with 5 bases between them. There are 13 residues in the CDR3. CDR3 DNA, as far as it was read: TGTGCCAGCTCTCTGACTGCAAACTCCGACTACACC. Residues: CASSLTANSDYT. The entire CDR3 protein is CASSLTANSDYTF.

In the case of this clone: Gene names are mouse gene names. Coverage ceases 1 residue before the CDR3 finishes, and the germline J gene fills in the end. The rearrangement uses TRBV26 and TRBJ2-1, with 10 bases fitting TRBD2. V dropped 4 bases and J dropped 7; count of bases not matched to a gene: 4. In germline, CDR1 is KGHPV, CDR2 FQNQEV (reference sequence). This CDR3 has 14 amino acids. The CDR3 here is CASSPTGGRAEQFF. CDR3 DNA (partial): TGTGCCAGCAGTCCGACTGGGGGGAGGGCTGAGCAGTTC.

This clone came up a few times. Gene names are mouse gene names. The read comes to an end 1 residue before the CDR3 does, leaving the germline J gene to fill in the end. The chain is built from TRBV26 and TRBJ2-2, with TRBD2 matching 10 bases. V lost 4 bases to trimming and J lost 0 bases; unmatched junction nucleotides: 2. The CDR3 sequence is 16 residues long. CDR1 and CDR2 from the germline V gene are KGHPV and FQNQEV (reference sequence). The covered CDR3 bases are TGTGCCAGCAGTCGCACTGGGGGGGCAAACACCGGGCAGCTCTAC. The encoded protein is CASSRTGGANTGQLY. From start to end, the CDR3 is CASSRTGGANTGQLYF.

The table lists this clone with a few counts. Germline and genes here are mouse. The read terminates 1 residue ahead of where the CDR3 ends, so the germline J gene completes it. V and J are TRBV1 and TRBJ2-2; 11 bases line up with TRBD1. This CDR3 contains 16 residues. V was pared by 4 bases and J by 4 bases, with 5 bases of the junction left unmatched. Germline assignment: CDR1 NSQYPW and CDR2 LRSPGD (reference sequence). The sequenced CDR3 bases are TGCACCTGCAGTGGGGGGACAGGGGGACGCACCGGGCAGCTCTAC. As protein: CTCSGGTGGRTGQLY. The entire CDR3 sequence reads CTCSGGTGGRTGQLYF.

Concerning this clone itself: Each gene name is a mouse one. The sequenced part of the CDR3 DNA is TGCTCCAGCAGTTTTCCAGGAGAGGGTCAAAACACCTTGTAC. Its translation is CSSSFPGEGQNTLY. The entire CDR3 is CSSSFPGEGQNTLYF. The rearrangement joins TRBV23 to TRBJ2-4; the table's D call of TRBD1 was not tested on the DNA. From the germline J gene comes the end of the CDR3, since the read stops 1 residue before it. Germline V CDR1 and CDR2: KGHTA, FQNQQP. The length of the CDR3 is 15 residues.

Remarks on this clone: Each gene name is a mouse one. The sequenced CDR3 bases are TGCTCCAGCAGTCGGGCCAACGAAAGATTATTT. Translated: CSSSRANERLF. The CDR3 as a whole reads CSSSRANERLFF. This rearrangement joins TRBV23 to TRBJ1-4. Read data end 1 residue before the CDR3 end; the end is taken from the germline J gene. The CDR3 is 12 amino acids. The germline V gene encodes CDR1 KGHTA and CDR2 FQNQQP.

Only a few counts were recorded for this clone. Gene labels here are mouse ones. The CDR3 DNA, read in part, is TGTGCCAGCAGTCTGTCAGGGAATGGAAATACGCTCTAT. It translates to CASSLSGNGNTLY. The whole CDR3 reads CASSLSGNGNTLYF. The genes are TRBV26 and TRBJ1-3, with no clear D. With the read ending 1 residue before the CDR3 end, the germline J gene is used to fill in that end. The CDR3 length is 14 residues. The germline CDR1 and CDR2 sequences are KGHPV and FQNQEV (reference sequence). V was clipped by 0 bases and J by 3 bases, with 6 bases between them.

In its sample, this clone was seen a few times. Gene names and germline match the mouse. The sequence runs out 1 residue before the end of the CDR3; the remainder is reconstructed from the germline J gene. V usage is TRBV12-2 and J usage is TRBJ1-1; 9 bases are a match to TRBD1. The length of the CDR3 is 13 residues. Per the germline V gene, CDR1 is SGHLS and CDR2 is HYDKME. The trim removed 1 base at V and 4 bases at J, leaving 0 bases unmatched. Here the CDR3 reads CASSLTGGTEVFF. The covered CDR3 bases are TGTGCCAGCTCTCTGACAGGGGGCACAGAAGTCTTC.